This passage covers 27 T cell receptor beta chains from one sample sequenced in a study of human T cells and chemical hapten exposure. The time point was: pre-sensitization, week 0. Treatment noted: therapeutic diphenylcyclopropenone sensitization with weekly scalp DPC. MiXCR, run by TCRdb on the RACE reads, gives a single entry per CDR3 protein. The repertoire holds some 200,000 distinct CDR3 sequences, approximately 31% seen once, with just under 3% in the top ten. Sequencing was performed on whole blood, taken in connection with sensitization to the hapten diphenylcyclopropenone (DPC). The receptor set was obtained from a woman aged 25 to 39 with alopecia areata. Some clones in this sample may be carry-over from other donors' samples.

The chain links TRBV4-3 to TRBJ2-7; D might be TRBD2 (7 bases). Germline V gives CDR1 LGHNA, CDR2 YSLEER. This CDR3 contains 16 residues. Trimming removed 1 base from V and 0 bases from J, with 13 bases in between. The CDR3 DNA reads TGCGCCAGCAGCCAAGCCCGGGGGGCTAGCTCCTACGAGCAGTACTTC. The encoded protein is CASSQARGASSYEQYF.

Only a few counts were recorded for this clonotype. The chain employs TRBV7-2 and TRBJ2-5; D might be TRBD2 (6 bases). The germline V gene has CDR1 SGHTA and CDR2 FQGNSA. This CDR3 spans 15 amino acids. V lost 3 bases and J 1 base, leaving 12 bases between the germline ends. CDR3 in amino acids: CASSFGGGPQETQYF. CDR3 DNA sequence: TGTGCCAGCAGCTTTGGGGGAGGACCCCAAGAGACCCAGTACTTC.

The table lists this clonotype with a few counts. The chain joins TRBV6-2 or TRBV6-3 to TRBJ2-3; D may be TRBD1 or TRBD2 (6 bases each). Germline CDR1 and CDR2: MNHEY and SVGEGT. This CDR3 is built from 15 residues. Trimming cost V 2 bases and J 6 bases, with 15 bases left between them. Here the CDR3 reads CASSYVGTGRDTQYF. DNA of the CDR3: TGTGCCAGCAGTTACGTCGGTACAGGGAGGGATACGCAGTATTTT.

V and J are TRBV29-1 and TRBJ1-4; TRBD1 might be the D (6 bases). This CDR3 has 13 residues. Looked up from germline, CDR1 is SQVTM and CDR2 is ANQGSEA. Deletions cut 6 bases from V and 3 bases from J, with 11 bases between. The CDR3, as DNA: TGCAGCGTGAGGCGGACAGCTAATGAAAAACTGTTTTTT. Amino acid sequence: CSVRRTANEKLFF.

V usage is TRBV12-3 or TRBV12-4 and J usage is TRBJ1-5; D possibly corresponds to TRBD1 (5 bases). The CDR3 loop spans 14 amino acids. Between the trimmed V and J ends, which lost 5 bases and 9 bases, there was a span of 17 bases. The CDR3 reads CASSPRVSGGPQHF. CDR3 nucleotide sequence: TGTGCCAGCAGTCCCAGGGTCTCGGGAGGGCCCCAGCATTTT.

This clonotype turned up a few times. The rearrangement uses TRBV7-9 and TRBJ2-1, with no clear D. The V end was cut by 1 base, the J end by 9 bases, with 16 bases between. Looked up from germline, CDR1 is SEHNR and CDR2 is FQNEAQ (reference sequence). The CDR3 length is 15 residues. The CDR3 loop is CASSLGAFGYGEQFF. CDR3 coding DNA: TGTGCCAGCAGCTTAGGAGCGTTCGGATACGGTGAGCAGTTCTTC.

This rearrangement joins TRBV19 to TRBJ1-5; TRBD1 might be the D (6 bases). Germline V lookup: CDR1 LNHDA, CDR2 SQIVND (reference sequence). The length of the CDR3 is 16 residues. V shed 5 bases and J shed 7 bases, with 21 bases lying between them. Here the CDR3 reads CASSFPPGEVIQPQHF. Written as DNA, the CDR3 is TGTGCCAGTAGTTTTCCCCCAGGGGAGGTGATCCAGCCCCAGCATTTT.

The rearrangement links TRBV4-3 to TRBJ2-1; D may match TRBD1 or TRBD2 (5 bases each). The CDR3 totals 15 residues. V was pared by 0 bases and J by 2 bases, with 8 bases between. Germline assignment: CDR1 LGHNA and CDR2 YSLEER. The CDR3 here is CASSQDEGTYNEQFF. Here the CDR3 DNA reads TGCGCCAGCAGCCAAGATGAGGGGACCTACAATGAGCAGTTCTTC.

The rearrangement links TRBV29-1 to TRBJ2-2; D gene uncertain. Trimming took 7 bases from V and 4 from J, leaving 13 bases between them. The CDR3 is 13 residues long. Germline values: CDR1 SQVTM, CDR2 ANQGSEA. The CDR3 DNA is TGCAGCGCTCTCCGGATGAGCACCGGGGAGCTGTTTTTT. Residues: CSALRMSTGELFF.

The V call is TRBV4-1, the J call TRBJ1-5, with 7 bases lining up with TRBD1. J was trimmed by 6 bases and V by 1 base; bases with no gene match: 6. The CDR3 sequence is 15 residues long. The germline CDR1 and CDR2 sequences are MGHRA and YSYEKL. CDR3 sequence: CASSQGTGVTQPQHF. CDR3 sequence (DNA): TGCGCCAGCAGCCAAGGGACAGGTGTTACTCAGCCCCAGCATTTT.

The V call is TRBV9, the J call TRBJ1-1, with 8 bases matching TRBD1. With V trimmed by 2 bases and J by 3 bases, 9 bases remained unmatched. The germline gives CDR1 SGDLS, CDR2 YYNGEE. The CDR3 sequence is 16 residues long. The CDR3, as DNA: TGTGCCAGCAGCGTGTACGGACAGGGTTGGGACACTGAAGCTTTCTTT. Translation gives CASSVYGQGWDTEAFF.

The gene calls are TRBV11-2 and TRBJ1-4; 9 nucleotides line up with TRBD1. The CDR3 has 15 amino acids. Germline loops: CDR1 SGHAT, CDR2 FQNNGV. V lost 5 bases, J lost 7 bases, and 8 bases stayed unmatched. CDR3 amino acids: CASSKNRGRGEKLFF. The CDR3 region has the DNA TGTGCCAGCAGCAAGAACAGGGGGCGCGGTGAAAAACTGTTTTTT.

The V call is TRBV10-3, the J call TRBJ2-3; TRBD1 might be the D (6 bases). V was clipped by 2 bases and J by 2 bases, with 11 bases between them. Looked up from germline, CDR1 is ENHRY and CDR2 is SYGVKD. The length of the CDR3 is 15 residues. The chain's CDR3 is CAISEDTGYTDTQYF. The CDR3 DNA reads TGTGCCATCAGTGAGGATACAGGGTACACAGATACGCAGTATTTT.

This clonotype was counted only a few times. V gene TRBV29-1 combines with J gene TRBJ1-2; no firm D call. V dropped 3 bases and J dropped 6 bases, with 11 bases sitting between them. CDR3 size: 12 residues. Germline V CDR1 and CDR2: SQVTM, ANQGSEA. CDR3 sequence reads: CSVEERTDGYTF. CDR3 bases: TGCAGCGTTGAGGAACGGACGGATGGCTACACCTTC. The variable domain in full, completed from reference TRBV29-1 and TRBJ1-2, reads SAVISQKPSRDICQRGTSLTIQCQVDSQVTMMFWYRQQPGQSLTLIATANQGSEATYESGFVIDKFPISRPNLTFSTLTVSNMSPEDSSIYLCSVEERTDGYTFGSGTRLTVV.

The chain couples TRBV4-1 to TRBJ1-5; the D gene is possibly TRBD1 (5 bases). This CDR3 is 15 amino acids long. V was trimmed by 4 bases and J by 7 bases, leaving 17 bases between them. Germline CDR1 MGHRA, CDR2 YSYEKL. CDR3 nucleotides: TGCGCCAGCAGCCCCGAAGGACATGCCGGACAGCCCCAGCATTTT. Protein: CASSPEGHAGQPQHF.

The rearrangement links TRBV28 to TRBJ2-5, with D possibly matching TRBD1 (5 bases). Trimming left V 8 bases short and J 2 bases short, with 12 bases between. This CDR3 is 13 amino acids long. CDR1 MDHEN and CDR2 SYDVKM come from the germline V gene. The CDR3 nucleotides read TGTGCCAGCGTGCAGGGCCGGCAAGAGACCCAGTACTTC. Protein product: CASVQGRQETQYF.

This CDR3 reads CASSFNRGISEKLFF. In nucleotides, the CDR3 is TGCGCCAGCAGCTTTAACAGGGGAATCAGTGAAAAACTGTTTTTT. The chain couples TRBV5-1 to TRBJ1-4, with TRBD1 identical over 7 bases. Per the germline V gene, CDR1 is SGHRS and CDR2 is YFSETQ. There are 15 residues in the CDR3. The junction had 8 bases not matched to a gene; V was cut back by 2 bases and J by 7 bases.

For this clonotype: Germline and junction disagree at one end, which may indicate a read error. The V call is TRBV29-1, the J call TRBJ1-2; D possibly corresponds to TRBD1 (5 bases). This CDR3 is built from 13 residues. CDR1 and CDR2 (germline): SQVTM, ANQGSEA. The CDR3 protein is CSVDPKGRDPSAF. CDR3 in DNA: TGCAGCGTTGACCCCAAGGGCAGGGACCCATCCGCCTTC.

This chain uses TRBV7-9 with TRBJ1-5, with D perhaps matching TRBD1 (5 bases). The CDR3 length is 14 residues. The V gene's germline CDR1 is SEHNR and CDR2 FQNEAQ (reference sequence). Between the trimmed V and J ends, which lost 3 bases and 11 bases, there was a span of 17 bases. The CDR3 loop is CASSFIGDRSSQHF. CDR3 nucleotides: TGTGCCAGCAGCTTTATCGGGGACCGTTCGTCCCAGCATTTT.

This chain connects TRBV25-1 to TRBJ1-2, with D hard to call. The ends were cut back, 4 bases at V and 5 bases at J, with 20 bases in the middle. This CDR3 has 16 amino acids. In germline, CDR1 is MGHDK, CDR2 SYGVNS. CDR3 residues: CASSGSAIGSRYGYTF. The CDR3 coding sequence is TGTGCCAGCAGTGGCTCGGCAATCGGGAGTAGGTATGGCTACACCTTC.

The chain uses TRBV4-1 and TRBJ2-5, with no clear D. This CDR3 is 14 amino acids long. Germline values: CDR1 MGHRA, CDR2 YSYEKL. Between the trimmed V and J ends, which lost 0 bases and 4 bases, there was a span of 9 bases. CDR3 nucleotide sequence: TGCGCCAGCAGCCAAGATTGGGCCCTAGAGACCCAGTACTTC. Its protein product is CASSQDWALETQYF.

The rearrangement links TRBV20-1 to TRBJ1-1; unclear D gene. V lost 4 bases to trimming and J lost 3 bases, with 15 bases between them. Germline lookup yields CDR1 DFQATT and CDR2 SNEGSKA (reference sequence). The CDR3 spans 14 residues. This CDR3 reads CSANSGRTDTEAFF. CDR3 in DNA: TGCAGTGCTAACAGTGGGAGGACGGACACTGAAGCTTTCTTT.

V and J are TRBV15 and TRBJ2-5; possibly TRBD1 for D (5 bases). Germline V CDR1 and CDR2: LNHNV, YYDKDF (reference sequence). Trimming removed 1 base at V and 3 bases at J, with 9 bases between. The length of the CDR3 is 14 residues. The CDR3 DNA sequence: TGTGCCACCAGCAGAGCGGCAGGGAAAGAGACCCAGTACTTC. Its translation is CATSRAAGKETQYF.

This clonotype was counted between two and nine times. The genes are TRBV20-1 and TRBJ2-7, with unresolved D. Per germline, CDR1 DFQATT and CDR2 SNEGSKA (reference sequence). The CDR3 length is 13 residues. V dropped 4 bases and J dropped 3 bases, with 13 bases sitting between them. CDR3 bases: TGCAGTGCTACCCGACTCAGGAGCTACGAGCAGTACTTC. Translation: CSATRLRSYEQYF.

This clonotype was observed a handful of times. The V and J genes are TRBV29-1 and TRBJ2-1; the D gene is possibly TRBD1 (6 bases). Germline-derived CDR1 and CDR2 are SQVTM and ANQGSEA. Trimming took off 1 base at V and 3 bases at J, with 16 bases between the two ends. CDR3 length: 16 residues. CDR3 bases: TGCAGCGTTGAAGGTTGGGGGACAAGCAGCTACAATGAGCAGTTCTTC. Amino acid sequence: CSVEGWGTSSYNEQFF.

V gene TRBV11-3 combines with J gene TRBJ1-6, with D unclear. Deletions cut 1 base from V and 9 bases from J, with 7 bases between. Looked up from germline, CDR1 is SGHNT and CDR2 is YENEEA. The length of the CDR3 is 13 residues. The DNA for the CDR3 is TGTGCCAGCAGCTTAGTCTTGCGTTCACCCCTCCACTTT. The encoded protein is CASSLVLRSPLHF.

The genes are TRBV28 and TRBJ1-5, with D possibly matching TRBD1 (5 bases). CDR1 is MDHEN and CDR2 is SYDVKM in the germline V gene. Trimming removed 6 bases from V and 6 bases from J, with 9 bases in between. The CDR3 is 12 residues long. CDR3 loop: CASRGVVQPQHF. The CDR3 nucleotides are TGTGCCAGCAGGGGGGTTGTTCAGCCCCAGCATTTT.